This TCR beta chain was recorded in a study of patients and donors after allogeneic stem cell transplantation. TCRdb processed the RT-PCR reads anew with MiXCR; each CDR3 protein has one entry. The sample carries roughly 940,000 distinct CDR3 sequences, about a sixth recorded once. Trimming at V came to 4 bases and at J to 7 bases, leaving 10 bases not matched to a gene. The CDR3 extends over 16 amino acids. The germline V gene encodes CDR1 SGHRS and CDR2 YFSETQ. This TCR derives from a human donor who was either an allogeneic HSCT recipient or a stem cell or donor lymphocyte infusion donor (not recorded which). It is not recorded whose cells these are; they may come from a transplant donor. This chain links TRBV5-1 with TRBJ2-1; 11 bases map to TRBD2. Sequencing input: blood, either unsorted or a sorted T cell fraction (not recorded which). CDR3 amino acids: CASSGPSSGRSNEQFF. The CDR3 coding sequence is TGCGCCAGCAGCGGACCCTCTAGCGGGAGGAGTAATGAGCAGTTCTTC. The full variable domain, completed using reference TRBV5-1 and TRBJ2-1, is KAGVTQTPRYLIKTRGQQVTLSCSPISGHRSVSWYQQTPGQGLQFLFEYFSETQRNKGNFPGRFSGRQFSNSRSEMNVSTLELGDSALYLCASSGPSSGRSNEQFFGPGTRLTVL.